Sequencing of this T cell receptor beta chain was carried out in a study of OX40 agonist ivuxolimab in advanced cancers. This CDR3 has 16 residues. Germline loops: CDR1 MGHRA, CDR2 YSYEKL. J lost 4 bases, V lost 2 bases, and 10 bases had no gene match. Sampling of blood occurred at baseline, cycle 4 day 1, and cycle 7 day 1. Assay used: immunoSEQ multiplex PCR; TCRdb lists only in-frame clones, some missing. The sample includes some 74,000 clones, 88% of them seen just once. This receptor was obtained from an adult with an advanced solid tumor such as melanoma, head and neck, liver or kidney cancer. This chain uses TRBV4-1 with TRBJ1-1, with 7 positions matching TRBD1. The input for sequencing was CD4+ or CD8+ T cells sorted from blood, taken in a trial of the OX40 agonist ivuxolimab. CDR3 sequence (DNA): TGCGCCAGCAGCCAAACCTCCGACAGGGTCTCCACTGAAGCTTTCTTT. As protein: CASSQTSDRVSTEAFF.